The clone carrying this T cell receptor beta chain was seen more than once but under ten times. Its cognate antigen is unknown. The data are from a study of response to subunit inactivated influenza vaccine. Study-wide points: Few additional T cells are recruited per seasonal influenza vaccination, authors suggested.

TCRdb ran MiXCR on the RT-PCR reads and lists one entry per CDR3 protein. Among 450,000 to 500,000 distinct CDR3 sequences, approximately 11% were seen once, and the ten largest hold around 12%. The trim removed 3 bases at V and 4 bases at J, leaving 12 bases unmatched. The germline V gene encodes CDR1 SGHRS and CDR2 YFSETQ. CDR3 length: 17 residues. The clonotype comes from a man aged 45-65 years who received an inactivated influenza vaccine. The V call is TRBV5-1, the J call TRBJ2-7, with TRBD1 identical over 11 bases. This sample comprised PBMCs from blood, obtained 40 to 50 days after vaccination. CDR3 bases: TGCGCCAGCAGCTATGTGTTCATCGGACAGGGGGCTTACGAGCAGTACTTC. Translation gives CASSYVFIGQGAYEQYF.